This T cell receptor beta chain was captured by sequencing in a study of OX40 agonist ivuxolimab in advanced cancers. Trimming left V 7 bases short and J 6 bases short, with 13 bases between. This CDR3 has 12 amino acids. The germline V gene encodes CDR1 PRHDT and CDR2 FYEKMQ (reference sequence). TCRdb's table, derived via immunoSEQ multiplex PCR, lists solely in-frame clones and lacks some. Seen here are around 70,000 clones, around 83% observed once, and the top ten hold less than 0.9%. This clonotype was sampled from an adult with an advanced solid tumor such as melanoma, head and neck, liver or kidney cancer. Specimen: CD4+ or CD8+ T cells sorted from blood, collected in a trial of the OX40 agonist ivuxolimab. This chain connects TRBV13 to TRBJ2-7, with D perhaps matching TRBD1 or TRBD2 (5 bases each). CDR3 loop: CASNVLRGEQYF. CDR3 nucleotide sequence: TGTGCCAGCAACGTATTGAGGGGCGAGCAGTACTTC.